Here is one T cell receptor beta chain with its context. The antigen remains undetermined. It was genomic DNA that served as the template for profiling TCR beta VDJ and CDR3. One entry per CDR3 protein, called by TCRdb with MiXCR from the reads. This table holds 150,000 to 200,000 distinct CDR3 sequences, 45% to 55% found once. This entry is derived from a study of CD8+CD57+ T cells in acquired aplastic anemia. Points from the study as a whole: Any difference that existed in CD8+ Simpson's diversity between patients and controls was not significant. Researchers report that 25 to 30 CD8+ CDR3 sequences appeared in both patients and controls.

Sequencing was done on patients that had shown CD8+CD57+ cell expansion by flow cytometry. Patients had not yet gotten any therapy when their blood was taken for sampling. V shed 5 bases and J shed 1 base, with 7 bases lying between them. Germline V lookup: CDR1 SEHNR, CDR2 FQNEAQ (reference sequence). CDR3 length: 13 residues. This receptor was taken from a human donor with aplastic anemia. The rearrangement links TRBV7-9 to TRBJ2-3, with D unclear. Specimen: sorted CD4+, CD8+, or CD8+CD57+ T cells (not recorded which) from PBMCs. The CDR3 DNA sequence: TGTGCCAGCAGCCCGATACGCACAGATACGCAGTATTTT. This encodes CASSPIRTDTQYF.